This TCR beta chain was recorded in a study of T cells in Graves' hyperthyroidism and ophthalmopathy. In the study overall: At the time of initial diagnosis and before any treatment, peripheral blood was collected.

The J segment lost 4 bases and the V segment lost 5 bases, leaving 9 bases of the junction unmatched. The length of the CDR3 is 16 residues. Germline V lookup: CDR1 SGHTA, CDR2 FQGNSA. This clonotype was counted at least ten times. Its antigen is unknown. Lactation, pregnancy, other autoimmune disease or uncontrolled infection led to exclusion of patients. Fresh peripheral blood, about 10 ml of it, supplied the PBMCs. From RNA transcripts, TCR beta CDR3 regions were amplified. The study used the HTBI primer set for a first-round RT-PCR of the TCR CDR3. TCRdb recomputed calls from the multiplex PCR reads with MiXCR, one row per CDR3 protein. Of 600,000 or so distinct CDR3 sequences in the sample, 15% to 20% were seen once. Study-wide results and caveats: Clonotypes that were expanded in thyroid above 0.001 mostly appeared in blood too.

The TCR comes from a woman aged 30 to 39 with Graves' hyperthyroidism. Sequences were obtained from blood. The V call is TRBV7-2, the J call TRBJ2-5, with TRBD2 matching over 11 bases. CDR3 loop: CASSRLTSGIGETQYF. CDR3 in DNA: TGTGCCAGCAGCCGGTTGACTAGCGGGATCGGAGAGACCCAGTACTTC. Full variable domain (remainder filled in from reference TRBV7-2 and TRBJ2-5): GAGVSQSPSNKVTEKGKDVELRCDPISGHTALYWYRQSLGQGLEFLIYFQGNSAPDKSGLPSDRFSAERTGGSVSTLTIQRTQQEDSAVYLCASSRLTSGIGETQYFGPGTRLLVL.